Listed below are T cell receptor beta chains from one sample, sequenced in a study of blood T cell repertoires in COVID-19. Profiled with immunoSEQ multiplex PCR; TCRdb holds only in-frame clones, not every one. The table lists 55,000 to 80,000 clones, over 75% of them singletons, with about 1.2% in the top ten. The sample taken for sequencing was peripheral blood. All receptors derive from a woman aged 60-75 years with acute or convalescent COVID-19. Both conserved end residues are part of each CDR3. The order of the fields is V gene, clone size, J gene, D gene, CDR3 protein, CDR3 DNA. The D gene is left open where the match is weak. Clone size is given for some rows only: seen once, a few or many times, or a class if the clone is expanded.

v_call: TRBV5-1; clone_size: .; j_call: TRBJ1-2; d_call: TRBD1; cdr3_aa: CASSRYSGQGGRFYYGYTF; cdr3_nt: TGCGCCAGCAGCAGATATTCTGGACAGGGGGGGAGGTTTTACTATGGCTACACCTTC
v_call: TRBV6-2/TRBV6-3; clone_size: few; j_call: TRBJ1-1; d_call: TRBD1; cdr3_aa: CASSRGQGPEAFF; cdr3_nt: TGTGCCAGCAGCCGGGGACAGGGCCCTGAAGCTTTCTTT
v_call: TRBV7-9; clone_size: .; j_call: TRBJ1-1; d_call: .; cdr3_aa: CAISSVGENTEAFF; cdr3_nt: TGTGCCATCAGCTCAGTAGGGGAAAACACTGAAGCTTTCTTT
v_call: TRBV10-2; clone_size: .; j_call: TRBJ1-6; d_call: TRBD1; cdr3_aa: CASREGGIDNSPLHF; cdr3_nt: TGCGCCAGCAGAGAAGGGGGCATTGATAATTCACCCCTCCACTTT
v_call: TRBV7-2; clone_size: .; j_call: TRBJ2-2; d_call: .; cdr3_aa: CASSPQGLANTGELFF; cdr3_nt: TGTGCCAGCAGCCCACAAGGACTGGCGAACACCGGGGAGCTGTTTTTT
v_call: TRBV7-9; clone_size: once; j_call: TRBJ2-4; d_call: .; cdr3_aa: CASSARQQGGGNIQYF; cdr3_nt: TGTGCCAGCAGCGCCCGCCAACAGGGCGGGGGAAACATTCAGTACTTC
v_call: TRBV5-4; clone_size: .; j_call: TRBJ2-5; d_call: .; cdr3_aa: CASSFVDRETQYF; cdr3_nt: TGTGCCAGCAGCTTTGTTGATCGGGAGACCCAGTACTTC
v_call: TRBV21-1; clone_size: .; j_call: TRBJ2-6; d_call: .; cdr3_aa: CASSYNVLTF; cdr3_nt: TGTGCCAGCAGCTACAACGTCCTGACTTTC
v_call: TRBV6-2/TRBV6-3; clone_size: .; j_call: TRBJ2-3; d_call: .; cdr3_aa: CASSRDTTDTQYF; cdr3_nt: TGTGCCAGCAGTCGGGACACCACAGATACGCAGTATTTT
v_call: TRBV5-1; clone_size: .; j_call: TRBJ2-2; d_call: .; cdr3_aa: CASSLDSGIAGELFF; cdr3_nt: TGCGCCAGCAGCTTGGACTCGGGGATCGCCGGGGAGCTGTTTTTT
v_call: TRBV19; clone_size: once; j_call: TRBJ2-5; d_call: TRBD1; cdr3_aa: CASSTGGTGGWETQYF; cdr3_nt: TGTGCCAGTAGCACGGGCGGGACAGGGGGCTGGGAGACCCAGTACTTC
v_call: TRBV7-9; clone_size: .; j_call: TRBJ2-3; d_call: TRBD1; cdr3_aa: CASTSPTGFTQYF; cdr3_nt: TGTGCCAGCACTTCCCCGACAGGGTTTACGCAGTATTTT
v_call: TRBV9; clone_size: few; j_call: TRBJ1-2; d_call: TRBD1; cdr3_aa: CASSLRGQLEGYGYTF; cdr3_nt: TGTGCCAGCAGCCTACGGGGACAGTTGGAGGGCTATGGCTACACCTTC
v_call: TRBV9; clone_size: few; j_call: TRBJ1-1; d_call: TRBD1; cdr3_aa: CASSVSGQGWNEAFF; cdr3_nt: TGTGCCAGCAGCGTGTCGGGACAGGGGTGGAATGAAGCTTTCTTT
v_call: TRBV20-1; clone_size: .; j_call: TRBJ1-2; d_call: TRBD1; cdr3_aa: CSARGRNGYTF; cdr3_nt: TGCAGTGCAAGGGGGCGGAATGGCTACACCTTC
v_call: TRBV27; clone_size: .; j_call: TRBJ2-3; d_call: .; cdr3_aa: CASSLSGAVDTQYF; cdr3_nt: TGTGCCAGCAGTTTGTCAGGGGCGGTAGATACGCAGTATTTT
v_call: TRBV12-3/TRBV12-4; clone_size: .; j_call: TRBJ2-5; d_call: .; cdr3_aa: CASSFRETQYF; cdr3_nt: TGTGCCAGCAGTTTCAGAGAGACCCAGTACTTC
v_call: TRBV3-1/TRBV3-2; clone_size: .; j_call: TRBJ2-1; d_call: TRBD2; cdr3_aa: CASSLRLAGTNEQFF; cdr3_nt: TGTGCCAGCAGCCTCCGCTTAGCGGGGACCAATGAGCAGTTCTTC
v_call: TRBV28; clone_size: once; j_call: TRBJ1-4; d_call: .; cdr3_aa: CASSPWGDFSTNEKLFF; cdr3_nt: TGTGCCAGCAGCCCCTGGGGCGATTTTTCAACTAATGAAAAACTGTTTTTT
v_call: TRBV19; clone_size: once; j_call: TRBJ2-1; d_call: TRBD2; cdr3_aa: CASSIVAGENNEQFF; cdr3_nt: TGTGCCAGTAGTATTGTGGCGGGAGAGAATAATGAGCAGTTCTTC
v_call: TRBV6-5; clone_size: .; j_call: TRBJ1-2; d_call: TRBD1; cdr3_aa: CASSADRVSGYTF; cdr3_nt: TGTGCCAGCAGCGCAGACAGGGTTAGTGGCTACACCTTC
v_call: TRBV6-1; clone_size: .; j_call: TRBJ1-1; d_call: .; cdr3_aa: CASSDISTRGGAFF; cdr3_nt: TGTGCCAGCAGTGATATTTCGACAAGGGGGGGAGCTTTCTTT
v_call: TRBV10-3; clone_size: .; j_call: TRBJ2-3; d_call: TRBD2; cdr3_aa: CAISEGLAGGRGGDTQYF; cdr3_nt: TGTGCCATCAGTGAGGGACTAGCGGGGGGCCGGGGAGGTGATACGCAGTATTTT
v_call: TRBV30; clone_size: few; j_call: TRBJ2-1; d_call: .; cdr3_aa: CAWTGAGRGDEQFF; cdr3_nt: TGTGCCTGGACAGGGGCAGGACGAGGGGATGAGCAGTTCTTC
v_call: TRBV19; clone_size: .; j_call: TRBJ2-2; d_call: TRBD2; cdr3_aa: CASSRIRGDTGELFF; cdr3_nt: TGTGCCAGTAGTCGGATTCGGGGGGACACCGGGGAGCTGTTTTTT
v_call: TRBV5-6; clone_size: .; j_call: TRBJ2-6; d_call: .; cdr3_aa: CASSWQAKLSGANVLTF; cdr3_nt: TGTGCCAGCAGCTGGCAGGCGAAGCTCTCTGGGGCCAACGTCCTGACTTTC
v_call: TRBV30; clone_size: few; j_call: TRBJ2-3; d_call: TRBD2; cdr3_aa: CAWSVKRTSGNTDTQYF; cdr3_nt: TGTGCCTGGAGTGTAAAAAGAACTAGCGGGAACACAGATACGCAGTATTTT
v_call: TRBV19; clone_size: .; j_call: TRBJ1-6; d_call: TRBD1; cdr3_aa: CASSTRDRDSSPLHF; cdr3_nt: TGTGCCAGTAGTACCCGGGACAGGGATAGTTCACCCCTCCACTTT
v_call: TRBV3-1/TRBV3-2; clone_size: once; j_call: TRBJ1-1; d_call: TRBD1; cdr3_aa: CASSPSSGDSEAFF; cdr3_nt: TGTGCCAGCAGCCCCTCGTCAGGGGACAGTGAAGCTTTCTTT
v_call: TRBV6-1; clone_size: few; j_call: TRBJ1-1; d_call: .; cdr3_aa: CASSDGFRGNTEAFF; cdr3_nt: TGTGCCAGCAGTGATGGGTTTAGAGGGAACACTGAAGCTTTCTTT
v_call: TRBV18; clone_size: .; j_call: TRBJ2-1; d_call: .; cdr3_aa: CASSGGHYNEQFF; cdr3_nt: TGTGCCAGCTCTGGAGGGCATTACAATGAGCAGTTCTTC
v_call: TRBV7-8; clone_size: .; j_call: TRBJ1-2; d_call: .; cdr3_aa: CASSGRVSNYGYTF; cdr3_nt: TGTGCCAGCAGCGGCAGGGTTTCGAACTATGGCTACACCTTC
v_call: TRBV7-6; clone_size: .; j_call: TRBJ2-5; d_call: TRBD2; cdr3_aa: CASSTKSGRYQETQYF; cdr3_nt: TGTGCCAGCAGCACTAAAAGCGGGAGGTACCAAGAGACCCAGTACTTC
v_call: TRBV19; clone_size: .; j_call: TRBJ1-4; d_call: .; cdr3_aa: CASAGRTATNEKLFF; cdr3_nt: TGTGCCAGTGCGGGACGGACTGCAACTAATGAAAAACTGTTTTTT
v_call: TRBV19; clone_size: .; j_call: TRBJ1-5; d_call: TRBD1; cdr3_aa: CASSMDREGNQPQHF; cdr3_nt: TGTGCCAGTAGTATGGACAGGGAGGGCAATCAGCCCCAGCATTTT
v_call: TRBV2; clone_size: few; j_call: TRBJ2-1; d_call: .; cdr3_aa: CASSDGTGRGEQFF; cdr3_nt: TGTGCCAGCAGTGATGGCACAGGGAGGGGTGAGCAGTTCTTC
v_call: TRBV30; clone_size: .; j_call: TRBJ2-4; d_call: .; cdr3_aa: CAWTGGNIQYF; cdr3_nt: TGTGCCTGGACCGGCGGGAACATTCAGTACTTC
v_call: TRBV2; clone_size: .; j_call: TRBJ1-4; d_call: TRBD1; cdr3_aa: CASGGQGSEKLFF; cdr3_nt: TGTGCCAGCGGGGGACAGGGGAGTGAAAAACTGTTTTTT
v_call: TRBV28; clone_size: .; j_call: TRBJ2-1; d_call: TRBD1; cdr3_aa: CASSLSGTGRGNEQFF; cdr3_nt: TGTGCCAGCAGTTTATCTGGGACAGGGAGGGGGAATGAGCAGTTCTTC
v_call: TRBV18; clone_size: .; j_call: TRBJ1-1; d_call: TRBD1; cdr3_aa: CASYSTGGGRGTEAFF; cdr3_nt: TGTGCCAGCTACTCAACAGGGGGAGGACGGGGGACTGAAGCTTTCTTT
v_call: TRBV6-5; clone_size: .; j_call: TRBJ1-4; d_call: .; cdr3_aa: CASMWRTTNEKLFF; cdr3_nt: TGTGCCAGCATGTGGCGGACAACTAATGAAAAACTGTTTTTT
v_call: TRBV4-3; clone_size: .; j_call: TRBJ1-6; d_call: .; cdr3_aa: CASSLSADNSPLHF; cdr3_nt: TGCGCCAGCAGCCTCTCGGCGGATAATTCACCCCTCCACTTT